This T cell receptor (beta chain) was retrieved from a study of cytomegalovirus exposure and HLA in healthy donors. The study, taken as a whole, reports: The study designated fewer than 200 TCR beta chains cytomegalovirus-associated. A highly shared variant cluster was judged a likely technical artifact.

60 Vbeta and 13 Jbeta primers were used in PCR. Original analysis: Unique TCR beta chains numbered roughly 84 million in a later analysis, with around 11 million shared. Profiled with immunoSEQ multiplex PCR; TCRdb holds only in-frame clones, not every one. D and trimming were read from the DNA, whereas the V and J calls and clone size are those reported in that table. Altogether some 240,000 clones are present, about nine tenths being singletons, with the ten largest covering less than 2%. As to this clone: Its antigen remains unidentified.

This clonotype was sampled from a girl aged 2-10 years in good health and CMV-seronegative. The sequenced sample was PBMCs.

This CDR3 reads CAISSPKTGGKDEQFF. Here the CDR3 DNA reads TGTGCCATCAGTAGCCCGAAGACAGGGGGCAAAGATGAGCAGTTCTTC. The J gene is TRBJ2-1, the V gene TRBV10-3; 10 positions match TRBD1. With 5 bases clipped from V and 8 bases from J, the junction kept 12 bases outside the gene matches. The CDR3 has 16 amino acids. Germline CDR1 and CDR2: ENHRY and SYGVKD.